The 6 T cell receptor beta chains below come from one sample, sequenced in a study of T-cell memory formation after mild COVID-19 (dated by TCRdb to about 2021). The library was produced with 5' RACE. Reads for this sample came from an Illumina NovaSeq 6000. TCRdb took the public reads, trimmed them with fastp at Q25, ran MiXCR for clone calling and kept in-frame beta chains. CDR3 protein duplicates are merged, each entry listing the most common genes and DNA. The sample table records just over 150,000 distinct CDR3 sequences; less than 40% of these occur just once. About 12% of the sample belongs to the ten largest clones. The material sequenced was PBMCs or a T cell subset sorted from them (not recorded which). Receptors originate from an adult woman who had mild COVID-19 (a few samples of this study predate the infection). The sample titles of this study are shuffled in the database, so cell type and time point are left out; the donor was told from shared clones.

J is TRBJ2-5 and V is TRBV2; D is unclear. The germline V and J ends were trimmed by 7 bases and 0 bases, with 6 bases remaining between them. The CDR3 consists of 12 residues. Germline V gene data show CDR1 as SNHLY and CDR2 as FYNNEI. The CDR3 is CASNKHQETQYF. The CDR3 DNA sequence: TGTGCCAGCAACAAGCACCAAGAGACCCAGTACTTC.

The chain couples TRBV7-3 to TRBJ1-3; a possible D gene is TRBD1 (5 bases). Germline CDR1 SGHTA, CDR2 FQGTGA. The germline V and J ends were trimmed by 2 bases and 4 bases, with 15 bases remaining between them. This CDR3 comprises 16 residues. In nucleotides, the CDR3 is TGTGCCAGCAGCTTAGGTCCGGGGCCGATGGGAAACACCATATATTTT. This translates into CASSLGPGPMGNTIYF.

This clonotype was detected only a few times. The rearrangement joins TRBV4-1 to TRBJ2-7; 14 bases match TRBD2. Germline V gene data show CDR1 as MGHRA and CDR2 as YSYEKL. Trimming cost V 1 base and J 0 bases; bases outside gene matches: 2. This CDR3 spans 17 amino acids. The CDR3 protein is CASSQAGLAGGSYEQYF. In DNA, the CDR3 is TGCGCCAGCAGCCAAGCCGGACTAGCGGGGGGCTCCTACGAGCAGTACTTC.

The chain joins TRBV20-1 to TRBJ1-6; 8 bases line up with TRBD1. The V gene end was trimmed by 6 bases and the J gene end by 5 bases; junction bases not matched to a gene: 6. This CDR3 contains 14 residues. Looked up from germline, CDR1 is DFQATT and CDR2 is SNEGSKA (reference sequence). CDR3 bases: TGCAGTGCAGCGGACAGGGCGGATAATTCACCCCTCCACTTT. It is translated as CSAADRADNSPLHF.

The chain carries TRBV7-9 and TRBJ2-3; D is ambiguous. In germline, CDR1 is SEHNR, CDR2 FQNEAQ (reference sequence). The CDR3 consists of 13 residues. Trimming shortened V by 5 bases and J by 10 bases, and 16 bases separated the two germline ends. DNA for the CDR3: TGTGCCAGCAGCCCAAGCGCAGCTAGTCCGCAGTATTTT. This encodes CASSPSAASPQYF.

The chain has TRBV7-9 and TRBJ2-5; D gene ambiguous. The V gene lost 5 bases and the J gene lost 5 bases, with 15 bases spanning the gap. Germline V gene data show CDR1 as SEHNR and CDR2 as FQNEAQ (reference sequence). This CDR3 region has 14 residues. As DNA, the CDR3 is TGTGCCAGCAGCGGGAAGAGGATACAGGAGACCCAGTACTTC. Translating it yields CASSGKRIQETQYF.